The clone carrying this TCR beta chain came up once. Its antigen is not identified. Generated by immunoSEQ multiplex PCR, the TCRdb table keeps only in-frame clones and is missing some. This table has approximately 2.1 million clones, 93% appearing once. This record comes from a study of shared clonotypes between healthy human individuals. Turning to the study itself: The donor group consisted of a couple of women and a few men, aged 18 to 49. Study findings and constraints: Large depth notwithstanding, sorted-subset sequencing proved incomplete by rarefaction.

Germline CDR1 SGHNT, CDR2 YYREEE (reference sequence). Trimming took off 2 bases at V and 4 bases at J, with 12 bases between the two ends. The CDR3 is made up of 14 amino acids. Sequencing was performed on naive CD4+ T cells from PBMCs. The sample's subset: CD45RA+ positively selected. The rearrangement joins TRBV5-4 to TRBJ2-5; D unresolved. The receptor was derived from a man aged 18 to 29 in good health. Some clones in this sample may be carry-over from other donors' samples. In nucleotides, the CDR3 is TGTGCCAGCAGCTTTGAAAATAGTGGAGAGACCCAGTACTTC. The encoded protein is CASSFENSGETQYF.